This paragraph covers one T cell receptor (beta chain) sequence. The data stem from a study of blood T cell repertoires in COVID-19. Background on the study: The origin of the acute and convalescent COVID-19 samples was the United States, Italy and Spain. From T cells, B-cell-depleted T cells, or PBMCs came the material, which was cDNA or gDNA.

The germline V gene has CDR1 SSHAT and CDR2 FNYEAQ (reference sequence). V dropped 1 base and J dropped 1 base, with 10 bases sitting between them. The CDR3 is 15 amino acids. Seattle's cohort entered during active infection and was followed longitudinally. Authors' analysis steps: Nucleated cell number was recorded as an estimate derived from reference gene primer amplification. The protocol was immunoSEQ multiplex PCR, while the TCRdb copy is restricted to in-frame clones and leaves out a portion. The DNA was the basis for D and trimming; V, J and clone size are from that table. The top ten clones hold about 4.5% of a sample with 100,000 to 150,000 clones, around 89% of them seen once.

The chain has TRBV7-7 and TRBJ2-5; possible D gene TRBD2, 6 bases. Sequencing input: peripheral blood. The sequence came from a man in his 60s with COVID-19, enrolled during active disease. The chain's CDR3 is CASSLVAGFQETQYF. The CDR3 DNA follows: TGTGCCAGCAGCTTAGTCGCGGGGTTCCAAGAGACCCAGTACTTC.